This TCR beta chain originates from a study of T-cell reconstitution after alpha-beta-depleted transplantation in children. Unique molecular identifiers were used to barcode this TCRbeta library. In TCRdb, the PCR reads were re-called with MiXCR into one record per CDR3 protein. This table has around 400,000 distinct CDR3 sequences, about a fifth appearing once. The CDR3 is 15 residues long. The V end was cut by 4 bases, the J end by 5 bases, with 15 bases between. The germline CDR1 and CDR2 sequences are MGHRA and YSYEKL. This receptor was obtained from a human donor who donated a stem cell graft to a child with acute myeloid leukemia. This chain links TRBV4-1 with TRBJ2-1; D not certain. The specimen was PBMCs from the stem cell graft donor, collected from the stem cell graft. Here the CDR3 DNA reads TGCGCCAGCAGCCTACACTATATGTTCGACAATGAGCAGTTCTTC. It specifies CASSLHYMFDNEQFF.